What follows is one T cell receptor (beta chain) and its context. The assay, immunoSEQ v3.0, was run at survey level. Measured with immunoSEQ multiplex PCR; TCRdb has only the in-frame clones, and not every one. The data hold approximately 24,000 clones, with roughly 86% observed a single time. The source of the sample is a study of long-term antiretroviral therapy in people with HIV. Losses at the gene ends were 4 bases for V and 2 bases for J; bases not matched to a gene: 7. The CDR3 consists of 15 residues. Germline CDR1 SGHAT, CDR2 FQNNGV. The rearrangement uses TRBV11-2 and TRBJ2-7, with 8 positions matching TRBD2. The specimen comprised unsorted PBMCs, sampled 4.4 years after starting antiretroviral therapy. The sequence was collected from a man in his thirties or forties with HIV. CDR3: CASSSRLAITYEQYF. The CDR3 coding sequence is TGTGCCAGCAGCTCCCGACTAGCGATCACCTACGAGCAGTACTTC.